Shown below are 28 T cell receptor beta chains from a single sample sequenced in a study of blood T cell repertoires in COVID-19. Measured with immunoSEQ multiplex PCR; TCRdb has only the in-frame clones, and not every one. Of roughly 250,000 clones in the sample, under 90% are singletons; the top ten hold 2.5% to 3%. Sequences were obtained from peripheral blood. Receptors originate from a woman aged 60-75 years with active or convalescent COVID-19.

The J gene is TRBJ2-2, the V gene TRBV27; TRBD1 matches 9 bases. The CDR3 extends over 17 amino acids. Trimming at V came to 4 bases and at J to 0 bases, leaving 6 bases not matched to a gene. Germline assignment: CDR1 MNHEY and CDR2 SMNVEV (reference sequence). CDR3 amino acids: CASSSIRQGANTGELFF. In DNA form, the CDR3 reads TGTGCCAGCAGTTCAATCCGACAGGGGGCGAACACCGGGGAGCTGTTTTTT.

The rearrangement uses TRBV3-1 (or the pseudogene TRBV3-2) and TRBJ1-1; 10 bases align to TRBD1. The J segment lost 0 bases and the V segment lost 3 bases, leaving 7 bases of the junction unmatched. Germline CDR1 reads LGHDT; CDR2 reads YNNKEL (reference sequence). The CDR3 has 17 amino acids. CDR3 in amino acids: CASSQGGQGTLNTEAFF. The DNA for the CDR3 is TGTGCCAGCAGCCAGGGGGGACAGGGGACGCTGAACACTGAAGCTTTCTTT.

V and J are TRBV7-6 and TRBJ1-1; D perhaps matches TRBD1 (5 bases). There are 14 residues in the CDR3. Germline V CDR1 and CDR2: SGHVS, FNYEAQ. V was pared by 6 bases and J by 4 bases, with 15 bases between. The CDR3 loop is CASRSRERGTEAFF. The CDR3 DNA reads TGTGCCAGCAGATCCCGGGAGAGGGGCACTGAAGCTTTCTTT. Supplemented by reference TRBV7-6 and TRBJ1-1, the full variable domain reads GAGVSQSPRYKVTKRGQDVALRCDPISGHVSLYWYRQALGQGPEFLTYFNYEAQQDKSGLPNDRFSAERPEGSISTLTIQRTEQRDSAMYRCASRSRERGTEAFFGQGTRLTVV.

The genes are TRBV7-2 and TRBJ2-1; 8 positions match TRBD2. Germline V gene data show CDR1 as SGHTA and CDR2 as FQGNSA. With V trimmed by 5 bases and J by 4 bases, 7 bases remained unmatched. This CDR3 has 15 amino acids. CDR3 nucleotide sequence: TGTGCCAGCAGCAGCGCCGGGGGGGCTTACAATGAGCAGTTCTTC. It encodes CASSSAGGAYNEQFF.

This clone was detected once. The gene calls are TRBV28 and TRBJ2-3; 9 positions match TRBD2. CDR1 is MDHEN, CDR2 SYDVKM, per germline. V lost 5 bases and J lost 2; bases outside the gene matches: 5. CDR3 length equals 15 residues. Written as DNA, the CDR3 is TGTGCCAGCAGTAGCCAGCGGGGGGCCACAGATACGCAGTATTTT. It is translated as CASSSQRGATDTQYF.

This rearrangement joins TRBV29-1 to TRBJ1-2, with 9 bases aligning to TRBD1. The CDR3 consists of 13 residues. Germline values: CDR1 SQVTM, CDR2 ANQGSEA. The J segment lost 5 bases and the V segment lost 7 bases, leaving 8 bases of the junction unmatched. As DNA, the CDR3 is TGCAGCGCGGCGGACAGGGGCCTTTATGGCTACACCTTC. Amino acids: CSAADRGLYGYTF. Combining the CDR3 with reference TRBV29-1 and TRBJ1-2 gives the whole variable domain SAVISQKPSRDICQRGTSLTIQCQVDSQVTMMFWYRQQPGQSLTLIATANQGSEATYESGFVIDKFPISRPNLTFSTLTVSNMSPEDSSIYLCSAADRGLYGYTFGSGTRLTVV.

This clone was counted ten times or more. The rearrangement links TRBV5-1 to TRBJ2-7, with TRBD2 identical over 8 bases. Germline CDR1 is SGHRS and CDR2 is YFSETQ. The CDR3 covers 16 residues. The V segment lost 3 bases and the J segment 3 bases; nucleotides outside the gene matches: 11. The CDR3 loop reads CASSSGRSGGLYEQYF. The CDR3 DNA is TGCGCCAGCAGCTCCGGGAGGTCGGGGGGGCTCTACGAGCAGTACTTC.

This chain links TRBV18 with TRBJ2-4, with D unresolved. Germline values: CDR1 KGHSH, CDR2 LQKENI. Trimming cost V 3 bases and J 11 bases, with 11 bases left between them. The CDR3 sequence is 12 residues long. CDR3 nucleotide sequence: TGTGCCAGCTCACCGTCCAGCGATGTTCAGTACTTC. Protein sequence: CASSPSSDVQYF.

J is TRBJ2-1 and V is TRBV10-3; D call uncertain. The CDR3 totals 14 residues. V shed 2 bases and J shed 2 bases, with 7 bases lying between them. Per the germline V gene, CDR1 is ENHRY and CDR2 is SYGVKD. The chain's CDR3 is CAISEELPYNEQFF. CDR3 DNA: TGTGCCATCAGTGAGGAGCTACCCTACAATGAGCAGTTCTTC.

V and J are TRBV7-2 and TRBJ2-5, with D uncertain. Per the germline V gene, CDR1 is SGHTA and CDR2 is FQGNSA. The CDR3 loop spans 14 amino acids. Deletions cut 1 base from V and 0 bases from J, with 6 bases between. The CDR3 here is CASSLGLHQETQYF. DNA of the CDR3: TGTGCCAGCAGCTTAGGACTCCACCAAGAGACCCAGTACTTC.

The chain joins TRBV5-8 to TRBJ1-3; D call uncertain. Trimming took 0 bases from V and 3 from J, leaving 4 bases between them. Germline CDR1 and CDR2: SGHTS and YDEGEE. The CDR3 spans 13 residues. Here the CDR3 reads CASSLGGGNTIYF. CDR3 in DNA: TGTGCCAGCAGCTTGGGAGGTGGAAACACCATATATTTT.

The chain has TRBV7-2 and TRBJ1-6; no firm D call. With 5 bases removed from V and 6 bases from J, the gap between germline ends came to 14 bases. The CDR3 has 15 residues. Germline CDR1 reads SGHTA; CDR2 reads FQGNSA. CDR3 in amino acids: CASSNTGGVNSPLHF. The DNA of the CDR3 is TGTGCCAGCAGCAACACCGGCGGTGTTAATTCACCCCTCCACTTT.

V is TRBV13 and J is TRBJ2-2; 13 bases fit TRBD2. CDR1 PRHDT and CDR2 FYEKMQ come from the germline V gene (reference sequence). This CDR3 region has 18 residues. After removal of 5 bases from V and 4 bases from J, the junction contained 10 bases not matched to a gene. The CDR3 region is CASSPSLAGGPGTGELFF. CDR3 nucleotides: TGTGCCAGCAGCCCATCACTAGCGGGGGGGCCGGGCACCGGGGAGCTGTTTTTT.

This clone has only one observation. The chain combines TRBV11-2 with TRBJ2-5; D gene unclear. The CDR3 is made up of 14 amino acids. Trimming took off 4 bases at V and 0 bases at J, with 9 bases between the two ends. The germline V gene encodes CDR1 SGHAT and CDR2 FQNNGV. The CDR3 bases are TGTGCCAGCAGCTCCAACTCGTACCAAGAGACCCAGTACTTC. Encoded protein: CASSSNSYQETQYF.

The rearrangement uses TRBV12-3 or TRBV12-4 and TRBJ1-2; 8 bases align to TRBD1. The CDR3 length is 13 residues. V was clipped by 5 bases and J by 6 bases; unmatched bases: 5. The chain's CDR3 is CASSVDRADGYTF. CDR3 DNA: TGTGCCAGCAGTGTGGACAGGGCAGATGGCTACACCTTC.

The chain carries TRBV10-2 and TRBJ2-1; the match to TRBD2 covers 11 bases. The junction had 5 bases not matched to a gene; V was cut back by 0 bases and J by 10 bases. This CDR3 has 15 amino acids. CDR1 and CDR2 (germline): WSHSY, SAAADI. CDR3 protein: CASSESLAGGQEQFF. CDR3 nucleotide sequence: TGCGCCAGCAGTGAGTCTTTAGCGGGGGGGCAAGAGCAGTTCTTC.

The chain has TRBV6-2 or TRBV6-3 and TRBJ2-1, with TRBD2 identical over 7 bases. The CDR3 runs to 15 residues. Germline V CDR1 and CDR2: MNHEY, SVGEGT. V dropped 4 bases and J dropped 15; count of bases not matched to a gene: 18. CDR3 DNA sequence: TGTGCCAGCAGTTCCCCACCGAGGAGCGGGGCGGAAATGTTCTTC. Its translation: CASSSPPRSGAEMFF.

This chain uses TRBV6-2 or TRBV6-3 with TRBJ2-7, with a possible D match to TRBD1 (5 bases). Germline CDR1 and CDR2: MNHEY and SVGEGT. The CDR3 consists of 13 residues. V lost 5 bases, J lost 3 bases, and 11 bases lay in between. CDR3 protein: CASSHDRDYEQYF. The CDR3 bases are TGTGCCAGCAGTCATGACAGAGACTACGAGCAGTACTTC.

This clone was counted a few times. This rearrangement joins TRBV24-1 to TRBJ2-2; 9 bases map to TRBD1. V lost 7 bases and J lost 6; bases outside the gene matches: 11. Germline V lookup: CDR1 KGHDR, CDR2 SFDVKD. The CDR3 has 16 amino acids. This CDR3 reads CATSEGAGTGSGELFF. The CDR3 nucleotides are TGTGCCACCAGCGAGGGAGCCGGGACAGGGTCCGGGGAGCTGTTTTTT.

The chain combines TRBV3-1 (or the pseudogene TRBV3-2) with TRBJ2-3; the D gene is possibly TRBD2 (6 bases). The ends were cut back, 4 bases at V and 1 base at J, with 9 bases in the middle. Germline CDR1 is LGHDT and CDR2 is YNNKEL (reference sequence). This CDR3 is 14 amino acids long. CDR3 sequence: CASSRASGTDTQYF. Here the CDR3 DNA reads TGTGCCAGCAGCCGGGCTAGCGGCACAGATACGCAGTATTTT.

The CDR3 nucleotides are TGTGCCAGCAGCTGGGGTCCAGGGCCTGGCTACACCTTC. The encoded protein is CASSWGPGPGYTF. The genes are TRBV5-6 and TRBJ1-2; D is perhaps TRBD1 (5 bases). The ends were cut back, 3 bases at V and 7 bases at J, with 13 bases in the middle. Germline CDR1 is SGHDT and CDR2 is YYEEEE. The CDR3 has 13 amino acids.

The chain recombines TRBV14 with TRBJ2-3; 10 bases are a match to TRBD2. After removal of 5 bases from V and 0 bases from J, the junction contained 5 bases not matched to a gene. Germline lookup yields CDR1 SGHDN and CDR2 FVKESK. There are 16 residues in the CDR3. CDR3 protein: CASSTLAGVSTDTQYF. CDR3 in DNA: TGTGCCAGCAGCACCCTAGCGGGGGTTAGCACAGATACGCAGTATTTT.

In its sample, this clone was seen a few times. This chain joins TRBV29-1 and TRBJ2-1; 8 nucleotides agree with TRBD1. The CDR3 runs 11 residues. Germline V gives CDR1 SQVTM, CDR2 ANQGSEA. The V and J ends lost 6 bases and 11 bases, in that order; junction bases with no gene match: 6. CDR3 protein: CSVYRDRQQFF. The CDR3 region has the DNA TGCAGCGTATACCGGGACAGGCAGCAGTTCTTC.

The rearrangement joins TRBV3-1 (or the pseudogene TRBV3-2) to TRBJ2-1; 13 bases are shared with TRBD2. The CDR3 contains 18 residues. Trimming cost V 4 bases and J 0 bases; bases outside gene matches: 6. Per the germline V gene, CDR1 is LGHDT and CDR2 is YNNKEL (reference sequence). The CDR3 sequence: CASSRTSGGGSSYNEQFF. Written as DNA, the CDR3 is TGTGCCAGCAGCCGGACTAGCGGGGGAGGGAGCTCCTACAATGAGCAGTTCTTC.

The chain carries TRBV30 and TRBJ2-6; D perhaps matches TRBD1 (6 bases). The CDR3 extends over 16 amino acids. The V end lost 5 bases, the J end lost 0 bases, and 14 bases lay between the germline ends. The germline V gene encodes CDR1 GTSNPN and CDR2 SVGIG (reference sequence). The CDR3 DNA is TGTGCCTGGGAACAGGGACCCAGCTCTGGGGCCAACGTCCTGACTTTC. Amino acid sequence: CAWEQGPSSGANVLTF. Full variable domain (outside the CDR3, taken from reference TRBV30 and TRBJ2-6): SQTIHQWPATLVQPVGSPLSLECTVEGTSNPNLYWYRQAAGRGLQLLFYSVGIGQISSEVPQNLSASRPQDRQFILSSKKLLLSDSGFYLCAWEQGPSSGANVLTFGAGSRLTVL.

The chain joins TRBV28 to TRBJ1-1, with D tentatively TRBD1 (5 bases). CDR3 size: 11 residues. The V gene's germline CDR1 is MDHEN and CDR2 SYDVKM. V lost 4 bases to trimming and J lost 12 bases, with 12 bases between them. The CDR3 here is CASSSRATTFF. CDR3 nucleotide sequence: TGTGCCAGCAGTTCCAGGGCCACGACTTTCTTT.

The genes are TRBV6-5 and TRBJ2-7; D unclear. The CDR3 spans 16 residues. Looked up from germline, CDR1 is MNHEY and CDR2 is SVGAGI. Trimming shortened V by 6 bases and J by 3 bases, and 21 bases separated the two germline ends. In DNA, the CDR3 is TGTGCCAGCAGCTACACTTTTGAGGTTCTCCTCTACGAGCAGTACTTC. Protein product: CASSYTFEVLLYEQYF.

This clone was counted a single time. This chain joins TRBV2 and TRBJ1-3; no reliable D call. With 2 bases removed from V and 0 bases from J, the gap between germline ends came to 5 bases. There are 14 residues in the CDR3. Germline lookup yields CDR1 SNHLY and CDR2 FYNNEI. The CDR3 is CASSELSSGNTIYF. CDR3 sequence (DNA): TGTGCCAGCAGTGAACTCAGCTCTGGAAACACCATATATTTT. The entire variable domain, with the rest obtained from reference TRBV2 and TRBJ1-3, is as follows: EPEVTQTPSHQVTQMGQEVILRCVPISNHLYFYWYRQILGQKVEFLVSFYNNEISEKSEIFDDQFSVERPDGSNFTLKIRSTKLEDSAMYFCASSELSSGNTIYFGEGSWLTVV.